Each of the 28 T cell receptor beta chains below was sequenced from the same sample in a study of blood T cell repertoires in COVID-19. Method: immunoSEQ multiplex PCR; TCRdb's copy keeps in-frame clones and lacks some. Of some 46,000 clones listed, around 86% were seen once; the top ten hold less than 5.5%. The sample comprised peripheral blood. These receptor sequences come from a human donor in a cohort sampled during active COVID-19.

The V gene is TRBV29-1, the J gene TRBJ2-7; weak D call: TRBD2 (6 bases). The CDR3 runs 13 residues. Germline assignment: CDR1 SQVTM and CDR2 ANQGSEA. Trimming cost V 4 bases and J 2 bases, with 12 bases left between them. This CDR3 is CSVVVGGPYEQYF. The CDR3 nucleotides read TGCAGCGTTGTCGTGGGAGGCCCCTACGAGCAGTACTTC.

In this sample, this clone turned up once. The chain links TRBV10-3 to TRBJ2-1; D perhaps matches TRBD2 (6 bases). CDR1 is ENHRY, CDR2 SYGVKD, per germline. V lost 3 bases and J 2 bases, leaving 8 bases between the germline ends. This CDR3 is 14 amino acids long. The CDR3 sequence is CAISDGTPYNEQFF. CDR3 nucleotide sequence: TGTGCCATCAGTGATGGGACTCCCTACAATGAGCAGTTCTTC.

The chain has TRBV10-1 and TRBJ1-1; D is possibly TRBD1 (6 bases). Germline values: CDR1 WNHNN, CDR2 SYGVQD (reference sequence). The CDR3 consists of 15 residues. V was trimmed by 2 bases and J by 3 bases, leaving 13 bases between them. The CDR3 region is CASSEAGDADTEAFF. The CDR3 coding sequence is TGCGCCAGCAGTGAGGCAGGGGATGCGGACACTGAAGCTTTCTTT.

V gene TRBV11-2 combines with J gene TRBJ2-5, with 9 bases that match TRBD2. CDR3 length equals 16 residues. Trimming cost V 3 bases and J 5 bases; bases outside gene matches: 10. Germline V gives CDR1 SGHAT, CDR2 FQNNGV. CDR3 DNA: TGTGCCAGCAGCTTTTTAGGGCGGGAGGGCGTGGAGACCCAGTACTTC. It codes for CASSFLGREGVETQYF.

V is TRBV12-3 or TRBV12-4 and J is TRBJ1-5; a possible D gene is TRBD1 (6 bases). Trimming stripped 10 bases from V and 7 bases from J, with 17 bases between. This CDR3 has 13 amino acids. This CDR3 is CATSAGARQPQHF. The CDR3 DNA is TGTGCCACCTCGGCGGGGGCAAGGCAGCCCCAGCATTTT.

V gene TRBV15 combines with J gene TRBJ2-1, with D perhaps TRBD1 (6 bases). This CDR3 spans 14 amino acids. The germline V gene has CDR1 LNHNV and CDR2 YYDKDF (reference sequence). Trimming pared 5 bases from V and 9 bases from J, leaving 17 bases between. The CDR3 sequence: CATSLSPEGGEQFF. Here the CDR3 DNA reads TGTGCCACCAGCCTCAGCCCAGAAGGGGGTGAGCAGTTCTTC.

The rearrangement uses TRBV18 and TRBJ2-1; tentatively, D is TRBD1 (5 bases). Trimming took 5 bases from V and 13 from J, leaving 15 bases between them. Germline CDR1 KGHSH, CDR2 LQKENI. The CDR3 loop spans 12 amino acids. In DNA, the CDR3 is TGTGCCAGCTCATCGGAACCAGGGTACCAGTTCTTC. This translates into CASSSEPGYQFF.

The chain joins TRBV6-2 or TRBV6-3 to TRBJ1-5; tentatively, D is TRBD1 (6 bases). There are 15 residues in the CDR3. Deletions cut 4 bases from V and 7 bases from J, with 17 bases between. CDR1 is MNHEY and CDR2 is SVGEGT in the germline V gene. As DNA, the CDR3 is TGTGCCAGCAGTTTATCTACAGGGCTCGGGCAGCCCCAGCATTTT. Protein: CASSLSTGLGQPQHF.

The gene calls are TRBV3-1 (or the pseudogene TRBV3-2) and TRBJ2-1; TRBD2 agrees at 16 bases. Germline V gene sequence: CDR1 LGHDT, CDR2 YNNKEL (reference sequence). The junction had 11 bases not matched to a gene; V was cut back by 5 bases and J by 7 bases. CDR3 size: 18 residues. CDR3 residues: CASSNTGTSGRAGNEQFF. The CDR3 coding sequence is TGTGCCAGCAGCAACACCGGGACTAGCGGGAGGGCGGGGAATGAGCAGTTCTTC.

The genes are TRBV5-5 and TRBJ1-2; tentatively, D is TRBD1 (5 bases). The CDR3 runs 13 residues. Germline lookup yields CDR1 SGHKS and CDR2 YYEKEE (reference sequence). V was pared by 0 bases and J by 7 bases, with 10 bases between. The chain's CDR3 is CASSLVSGLGYTF. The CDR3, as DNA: TGTGCCAGCAGCTTGGTGTCAGGGCTTGGCTACACCTTC. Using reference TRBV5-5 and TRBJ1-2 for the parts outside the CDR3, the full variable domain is DAGVTQSPTHLIKTRGQQVTLRCSPISGHKSVSWYQQVLGQGPQFIFQYYEKEERGRGNFPDRFSARQFPNYSSELNVNALLLGDSALYLCASSLVSGLGYTFGSGTRLTVV.

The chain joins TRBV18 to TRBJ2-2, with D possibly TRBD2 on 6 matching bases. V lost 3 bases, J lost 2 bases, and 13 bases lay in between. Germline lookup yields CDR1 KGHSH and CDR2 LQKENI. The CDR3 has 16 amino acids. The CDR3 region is CASSPYWTINTGELFF. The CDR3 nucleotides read TGTGCCAGCTCACCTTATTGGACTATTAACACCGGGGAGCTGTTTTTT.

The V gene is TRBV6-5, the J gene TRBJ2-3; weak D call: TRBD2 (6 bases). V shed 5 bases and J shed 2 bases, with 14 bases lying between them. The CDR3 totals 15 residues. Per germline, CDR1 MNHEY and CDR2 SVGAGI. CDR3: CASSKGLATTDTQYF. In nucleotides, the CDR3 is TGTGCCAGCAGTAAGGGGCTAGCGACCACAGATACGCAGTATTTT.

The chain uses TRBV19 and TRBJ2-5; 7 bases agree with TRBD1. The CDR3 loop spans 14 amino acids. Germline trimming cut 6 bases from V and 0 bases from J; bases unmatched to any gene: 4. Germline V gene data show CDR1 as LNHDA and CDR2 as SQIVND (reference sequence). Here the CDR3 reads CASSPQGNQETQYF. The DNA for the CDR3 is TGTGCCAGTAGCCCACAGGGGAACCAAGAGACCCAGTACTTC. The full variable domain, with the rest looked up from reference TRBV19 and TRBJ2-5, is DGGITQSPKYLFRKEGQNVTLSCEQNLNHDAMYWYRQDPGQGLRLIYYSQIVNDFQKGDIAEGYSVSREKKESFPLTVTSAQKNPTAFYLCASSPQGNQETQYFGPGTRLLVL.

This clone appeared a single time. The DNA for the CDR3 is TGCGCCAGCAGCGCCGGACAGCCACAGGAGACCCAGTACTTC. Its protein product is CASSAGQPQETQYF. This sequence joins TRBV5-1 and TRBJ2-5; TRBD1 is a possible D gene (6 bases). The CDR3 sequence is 14 residues long. Germline V CDR1 and CDR2: SGHRS, YFSETQ. V shed 4 bases and J shed 5 bases, with 15 bases lying between them.

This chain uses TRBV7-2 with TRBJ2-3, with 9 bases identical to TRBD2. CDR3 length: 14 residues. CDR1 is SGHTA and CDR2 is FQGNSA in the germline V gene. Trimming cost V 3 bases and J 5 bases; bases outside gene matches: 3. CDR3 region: CASSFAGGGDTQYF. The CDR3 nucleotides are TGTGCCAGCAGCTTCGCGGGGGGGGGAGATACGCAGTATTTT.

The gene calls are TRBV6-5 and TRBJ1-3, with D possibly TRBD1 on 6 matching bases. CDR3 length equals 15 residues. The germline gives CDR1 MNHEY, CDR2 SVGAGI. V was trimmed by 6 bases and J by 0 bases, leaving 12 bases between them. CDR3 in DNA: TGTGCCAGCAGGGAGACAGGCCTCTCTGGAAACACCATATATTTT. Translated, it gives CASRETGLSGNTIYF.

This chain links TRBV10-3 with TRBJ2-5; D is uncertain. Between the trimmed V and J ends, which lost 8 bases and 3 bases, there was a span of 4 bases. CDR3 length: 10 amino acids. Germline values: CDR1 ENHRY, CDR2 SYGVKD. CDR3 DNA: TGTGCCATCGGAGAAGAGACCCAGTACTTC. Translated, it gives CAIGEETQYF.

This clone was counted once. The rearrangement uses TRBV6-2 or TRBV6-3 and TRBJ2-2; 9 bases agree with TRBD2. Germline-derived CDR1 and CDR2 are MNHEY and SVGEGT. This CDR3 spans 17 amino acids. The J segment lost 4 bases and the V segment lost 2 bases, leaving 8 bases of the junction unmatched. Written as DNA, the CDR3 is TGTGCCAGCAGTTACGGGCGGGAGGGCCCGTTCACCGGGGAGCTGTTTTTT. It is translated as CASSYGREGPFTGELFF.

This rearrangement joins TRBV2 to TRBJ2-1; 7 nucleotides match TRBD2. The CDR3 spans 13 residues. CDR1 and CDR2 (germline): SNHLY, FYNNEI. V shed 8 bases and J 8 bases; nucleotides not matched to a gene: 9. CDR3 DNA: TGTGCCAGCGGGGGGGAGAAGACCCATGAGCAGTTCTTC. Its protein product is CASGGEKTHEQFF.

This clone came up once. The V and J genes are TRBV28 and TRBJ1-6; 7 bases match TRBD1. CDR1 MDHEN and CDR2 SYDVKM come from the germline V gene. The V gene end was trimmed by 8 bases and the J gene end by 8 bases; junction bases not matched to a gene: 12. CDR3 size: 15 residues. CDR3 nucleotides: TGTGCCAGCCTGACCGGACAGGTTGGATATTCACCCCTCCACTTT. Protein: CASLTGQVGYSPLHF.

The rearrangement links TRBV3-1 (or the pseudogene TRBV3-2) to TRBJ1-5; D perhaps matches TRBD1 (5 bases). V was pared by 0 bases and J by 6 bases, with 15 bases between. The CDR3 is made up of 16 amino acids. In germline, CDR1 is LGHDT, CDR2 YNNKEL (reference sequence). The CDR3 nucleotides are TGTGCCAGCAGCCAAGAGTCCTCAGGGCTTGGTCAGCCCCAGCATTTT. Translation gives CASSQESSGLGQPQHF.

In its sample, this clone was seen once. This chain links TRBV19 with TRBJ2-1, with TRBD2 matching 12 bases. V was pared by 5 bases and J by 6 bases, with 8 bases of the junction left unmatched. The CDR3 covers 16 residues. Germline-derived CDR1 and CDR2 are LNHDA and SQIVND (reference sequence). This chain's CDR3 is CASSVRLAGAANEQFF. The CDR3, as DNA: TGTGCCAGTAGTGTCCGACTAGCGGGAGCGGCCAATGAGCAGTTCTTC.

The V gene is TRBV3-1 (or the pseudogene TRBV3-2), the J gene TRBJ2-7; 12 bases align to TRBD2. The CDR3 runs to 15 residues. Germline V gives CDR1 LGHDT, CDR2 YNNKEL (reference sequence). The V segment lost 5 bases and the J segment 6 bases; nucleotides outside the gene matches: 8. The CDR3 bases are TGTGCCAGCAGCTCTAGCGGGAGGGCCGACGGCGAGCAGTACTTC. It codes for CASSSSGRADGEQYF.

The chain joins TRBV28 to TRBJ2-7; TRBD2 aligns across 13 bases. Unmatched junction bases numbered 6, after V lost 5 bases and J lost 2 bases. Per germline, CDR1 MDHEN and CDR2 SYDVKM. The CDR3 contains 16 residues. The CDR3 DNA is TGTGCCAGCAGTCCCATGACTAGCGGGAGGACCTACGAGCAGTACTTC. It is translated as CASSPMTSGRTYEQYF.

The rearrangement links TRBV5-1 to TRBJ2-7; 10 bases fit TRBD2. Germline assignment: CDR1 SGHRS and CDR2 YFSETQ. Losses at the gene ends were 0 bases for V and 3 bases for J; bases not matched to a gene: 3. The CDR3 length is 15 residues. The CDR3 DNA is TGCGCCAGCAGCTTGGCAGGACTAGCGGACTACGAGCAGTACTTC. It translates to CASSLAGLADYEQYF.

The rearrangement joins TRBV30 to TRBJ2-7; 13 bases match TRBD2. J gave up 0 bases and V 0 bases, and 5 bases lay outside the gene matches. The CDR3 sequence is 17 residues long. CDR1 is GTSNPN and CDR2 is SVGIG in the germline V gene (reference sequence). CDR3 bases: TGTGCCTGGAGTGTCCCGGGACTAGCGGGAAGCTCCTACGAGCAGTACTTC. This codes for CAWSVPGLAGSSYEQYF.

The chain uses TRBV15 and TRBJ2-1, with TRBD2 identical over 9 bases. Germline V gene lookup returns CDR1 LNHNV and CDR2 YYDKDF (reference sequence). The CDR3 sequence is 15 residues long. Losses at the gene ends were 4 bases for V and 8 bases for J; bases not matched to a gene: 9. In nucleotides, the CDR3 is TGTGCCACCAGCATATATAGCGGGAGAGTGGATGAGCAGTTCTTC. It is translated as CATSIYSGRVDEQFF.

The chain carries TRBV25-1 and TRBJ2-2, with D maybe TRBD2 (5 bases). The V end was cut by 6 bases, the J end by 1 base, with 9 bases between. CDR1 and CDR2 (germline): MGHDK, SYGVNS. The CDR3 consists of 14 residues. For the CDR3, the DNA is TGTGCCAGCAGCCTTGGAGGGAACACCGGGGAGCTGTTTTTT. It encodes CASSLGGNTGELFF. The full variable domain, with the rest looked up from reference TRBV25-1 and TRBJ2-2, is EADIYQTPRYLVIGTGKKITLECSQTMGHDKMYWYQQDPGMELHLIHYSYGVNSTEKGDLSSESTVSRIRTEHFPLTLESARPSHTSQYLCASSLGGNTGELFFGEGSRLTVL.